The clone carrying this T cell receptor (beta chain) appeared once. The antigen is not known. The length of the CDR3 is 15 residues. The germline gives CDR1 PRHDT, CDR2 FYEKMQ (reference sequence). The junction had 11 bases not matched to a gene; V was cut back by 8 bases and J by 5 bases. This sample stems from a study of shared clonotypes between healthy human individuals. Study-level findings and limits: Non-shared clonotypes displayed generation probabilities falling below those of clonotypes present in all four donors.

Clones were sequenced by immunoSEQ multiplex PCR, and TCRdb holds only the in-frame ones, with some missing. The sample yields about 2.4 million clones, 90% to 95% seen once. In the CD4+ fraction, cells were divided into CD45RA+ naive and CD45RA-negative memory subsets. This chain connects TRBV13 to TRBJ1-1, with 10 bases lining up with TRBD1. Sequenced: naive CD4+ T cells sorted from blood. Subset meaning: CD45RA+ positively selected. The origin of this receptor is a man between 18 and 29 years old in good health. Written as DNA, the CDR3 is TGTGCCAGCGAACTATGGACAGGGGGATTGACTGAAGCTTTCTTT. It is translated as CASELWTGGLTEAFF. The full variable domain, rest sourced from reference TRBV13 and TRBJ1-1, is AAGVIQSPRHLIKEKRETATLKCYPIPRHDTVYWYQQGPGQDPQFLISFYEKMQSDKGSIPDRFSAQQFSDYHSELNMSSLELGDSALYFCASELWTGGLTEAFFGQGTRLTVV.